A selection of T cell receptor beta chains follows, all from one sample in a study of T-cell reconstitution after alpha-beta-depleted transplantation in children. Each CDR3 protein gets one entry after TCRdb re-called the PCR reads with MiXCR. The table has about a million distinct CDR3 sequences, about 29% seen once. Material: PBMCs, mostly from graft donor cells, obtained 360 days after TCRalphabeta/CD19-depleted stem cell transplant. Every receptor here comes from a boy less than two years old who had a stem cell transplant for SCID, so the T cells may come from the graft donor. The CDR3 runs from the conserved cysteine through the conserved F or W. A D gene is named only where the DNA matches it firmly. Size values are once, few and many counts, or a class for expanded clones, and some rows have none.

V gene: TRBV12-3/TRBV12-4; D gene: -; J gene: TRBJ1-4; clone size: -; CDR3 protein: CASSLLGGHFATNEKLFF; CDR3 DNA: TGTGCCAGCAGTTTACTTGGAGGACACTTTGCAACTAATGAAAAACTGTTTTTT
V gene: TRBV10-3; D gene: -; J gene: TRBJ2-7; clone size: few; CDR3 protein: CAIREQGAEQYF; CDR3 DNA: TGTGCCATCAGGGAACAGGGTGCCGAGCAGTACTTC
V gene: TRBV6-5; D gene: TRBD1; J gene: TRBJ1-2; clone size: -; CDR3 protein: CASSYSLRTGGGMYGYTF; CDR3 DNA: TGTGCCAGCAGTTATTCACTACGAACAGGGGGGGGAATGTATGGCTACACCTTC
V gene: TRBV20-1; D gene: TRBD1; J gene: TRBJ2-7; clone size: -; CDR3 protein: CSARPDRDGQYF; CDR3 DNA: TGCAGTGCTAGGCCCGACAGGGATGGGCAGTACTTC
V gene: TRBV10-3; D gene: TRBD2; J gene: TRBJ2-3; clone size: few; CDR3 protein: CAISEGEGSTTDTQYF; CDR3 DNA: TGTGCCATCAGTGAGGGGGAGGGTTCGACCACAGATACGCAGTATTTT
V gene: TRBV7-9; D gene: TRBD1; J gene: TRBJ1-2; clone size: -; CDR3 protein: CASSSRGQGGNGYTF; CDR3 DNA: TGTGCCAGCAGCTCCAGGGGACAGGGCGGGAATGGCTACACCTTC
V gene: TRBV11-2; D gene: TRBD2; J gene: TRBJ2-5; clone size: -; CDR3 protein: CASSLRSGLAGAQETQYF; CDR3 DNA: TGTGCCAGCAGCTTAAGATCGGGGCTAGCGGGGGCCCAAGAGACCCAGTACTTC
V gene: TRBV7-9; D gene: -; J gene: TRBJ2-1; clone size: -; CDR3 protein: CASSLVGSGRRFF; CDR3 DNA: TGTGCCAGCAGCTTAGTCGGATCGGGGCGGAGGTTCTTC
V gene: TRBV11-2; D gene: TRBD2; J gene: TRBJ2-1; clone size: few; CDR3 protein: CASSLVSTSGGNEQFF; CDR3 DNA: TGTGCCAGCAGCTTAGTGTCGACTAGCGGGGGCAATGAGCAGTTCTTC
V gene: TRBV6-2/TRBV6-3; D gene: -; J gene: TRBJ2-2; clone size: -; CDR3 protein: CASSPHRGTGELFF; CDR3 DNA: TGTGCCAGCAGCCCCCACCGGGGAACCGGGGAGCTGTTTTTT
V gene: TRBV12-3/TRBV12-4; D gene: -; J gene: TRBJ1-2; clone size: few; CDR3 protein: CASSFGNNYGYTF; CDR3 DNA: TGTGCCAGCAGTTTTGGTAATAACTATGGCTACACCTTC
V gene: TRBV7-2; D gene: -; J gene: TRBJ2-7; clone size: few; CDR3 protein: CASSGGHSGYEQYF; CDR3 DNA: TGTGCCAGCAGCGGGGGACATTCGGGCTACGAGCAGTACTTC
V gene: TRBV5-1; D gene: TRBD1; J gene: TRBJ2-1; clone size: -; CDR3 protein: CASSSGTGEYNEQFF; CDR3 DNA: TGCGCCAGCAGCTCCGGGACAGGGGAGTACAATGAGCAGTTCTTC
V gene: TRBV18; D gene: -; J gene: TRBJ1-1; clone size: -; CDR3 protein: CASSTPEMNTEAFF; CDR3 DNA: TGTGCCAGCTCAACCCCAGAAATGAACACTGAAGCTTTCTTT
V gene: TRBV9; D gene: TRBD1; J gene: TRBJ2-1; clone size: few; CDR3 protein: CASSVQGATSYNEQFF; CDR3 DNA: TGTGCCAGCAGCGTTCAGGGGGCAACCTCCTACAATGAGCAGTTCTTC
V gene: TRBV13; D gene: -; J gene: TRBJ1-1; clone size: many; CDR3 protein: CASSLGGRRNTEAFF; CDR3 DNA: TGTGCCAGCAGCTTAGGTGGGAGAAGGAACACTGAAGCTTTCTTT
V gene: TRBV5-1; D gene: -; J gene: TRBJ2-7; clone size: -; CDR3 protein: CASSLGPGISYEQYF; CDR3 DNA: TGCGCCAGCAGCCTAGGGCCGGGGATCTCCTACGAGCAGTACTTC
V gene: TRBV28; D gene: TRBD1; J gene: TRBJ1-5; clone size: few; CDR3 protein: CASSIRTGGNQPQHF; CDR3 DNA: TGTGCCAGCAGTATCCGGACAGGGGGGAATCAGCCCCAGCATTTT
V gene: TRBV18; D gene: TRBD1; J gene: TRBJ1-1; clone size: -; CDR3 protein: CASSPVQGSTEAFF; CDR3 DNA: TGTGCCAGCTCACCGGTACAGGGGAGCACTGAAGCTTTCTTT